A single sample is the source of the 8 T cell receptor beta chains below, sequenced in a study of shared clonotypes between healthy human individuals (dated by TCRdb to 2018 to 2020). Libraries were prepared through the immunoSEQ multiplex PCR assay. TCRdb retrieved this table from immuneACCESS and kept in-frame rearrangements only. Not all clones are present; in checked studies, unresolved V genes account for under half, and no reason is known for the remainder. The sample records some 2.3 million clones, more than 80% of which are singletons. The ten largest clones add up to under 0.45% of the sample. The material sequenced was naive CD4+ T cells from PBMCs. The sample's cell subset or site, from its label and the paper: CD45RA+ positively selected. The receptor set was obtained from a young man in good health. Some clones in this sample may be carry-over from other donors' samples.

The V gene is TRBV10-3, the J gene TRBJ1-1, with D possibly matching TRBD1 (6 bases). Germline CDR1 ENHRY, CDR2 SYGVKD. This CDR3 comprises 15 residues. Deletions cut 3 bases from V and 4 bases from J, with 15 bases between. The CDR3 DNA reads as TGTGCCATCAGTGAATTGGCAGGGGAAACCACTGAAGCTTTCTTT. This codes for CAISELAGETTEAFF.

The genes are TRBV9 and TRBJ2-3; TRBD2 is a possible D gene (6 bases). Germline V gene lookup returns CDR1 SGDLS and CDR2 YYNGEE. V was shortened by 7 bases and J by 3 bases, with 12 bases between the two germline ends. The CDR3 sequence is 13 residues long. The CDR3 DNA sequence: TGTGCCAGCGGACGGGACTTAACAGATACGCAGTATTTT. This codes for CASGRDLTDTQYF.

In its sample, this clone was seen a few times. The rearrangement joins TRBV7-2 to TRBJ2-7, with unresolved D. V was shortened by 3 bases and J by 3 bases, with 6 bases between the two germline ends. The CDR3 contains 12 residues. Germline values: CDR1 SGHTA, CDR2 FQGNSA. This CDR3 reads CASSLIVYEQYF. CDR3 sequence (DNA): TGTGCCAGCAGCTTGATCGTCTACGAGCAGTACTTC.

The V and J genes are TRBV7-2 and TRBJ2-5; TRBD2 matches at 14 bases. J lost 3 bases, V lost 5 bases, and 11 bases had no gene match. CDR1 is SGHTA and CDR2 is FQGNSA in the germline V gene. The length of the CDR3 is 18 residues. The CDR3 region has the DNA TGTGCCAGCAGCCCAGGGACTAGCGGGAGTAAATTAGAAGAGACCCAGTACTTC. Protein product: CASSPGTSGSKLEETQYF. The full variable domain, with the rest looked up from reference TRBV7-2 and TRBJ2-5, is GAGVSQSPSNKVTEKGKDVELRCDPISGHTALYWYRQSLGQGLEFLIYFQGNSAPDKSGLPSDRFSAERTGGSVSTLTIQRTQQEDSAVYLCASSPGTSGSKLEETQYFGPGTRLLVL.

V and J are TRBV23-1 and TRBJ2-7, with D possibly being TRBD1 or TRBD2 (5 bases each). TRBV23-1 is sorted into the ORF group, with uncertain function. This CDR3 region has 13 residues. V lost 3 bases and J 4 bases, leaving 10 bases between the germline ends. This CDR3 reads CASSHGGRYEQYF. The CDR3 nucleotides read TGCGCCAGCAGTCATGGGGGTCGATACGAGCAGTACTTC.

The J gene is TRBJ2-5, the V gene TRBV6-1; 8 positions match TRBD1. This CDR3 is 14 amino acids long. CDR1 and CDR2 (germline): MNHNS, SASEGT. V lost 3 bases and J lost 5; bases outside the gene matches: 5. In DNA, the CDR3 is TGTGCCAGCAGTGAGGACAGGGTAATCGAGACCCAGTACTTC. Translated, it gives CASSEDRVIETQYF.

The chain joins TRBV7-3 to TRBJ2-7; 8 bases are shared with TRBD1. The CDR3 consists of 14 residues. Germline V gene lookup returns CDR1 SGHTA and CDR2 FQGTGA. V lost 5 bases and J lost 6; bases outside the gene matches: 9. The CDR3 DNA sequence: TGTGCCAGCAGCGTCTCCGGGACAGGCAGCGAGCAGTACTTC. Its protein is CASSVSGTGSEQYF.

This sequence joins TRBV4-3 and TRBJ1-4, with a tentative D call TRBD1 (6 bases). This CDR3 contains 15 residues. The ends were cut back, 0 bases at V and 6 bases at J, with 11 bases in the middle. From germline, CDR1 is LGHNA and CDR2 YSLEER. DNA for the CDR3: TGCGCCAGCAGCCAAGAGGGGGCGCGTGATGAAAAACTGTTTTTT. Its translation: CASSQEGARDEKLFF.